Below, 26 T cell receptor beta chains from the same sample are listed, as sequenced in a study of shared clonotypes between healthy human individuals. The data were produced by immunoSEQ multiplex PCR, yet TCRdb's version contains in-frame clones alone and is incomplete. The data contain approximately 2,000,000 clones, about 90% of them seen just once; the ten biggest clones take up around 0.35%. What was sequenced was naive CD4+ T cells from PBMCs. Stated subset: CD45RA+ positively selected. These receptors originate from a man younger than 35 in good health. Some clones in this sample may be carry-over from other donors' samples.

V gene TRBV19 combines with J gene TRBJ1-2; D is unresolved. The V gene's germline CDR1 is LNHDA and CDR2 SQIVND (reference sequence). The CDR3 runs 14 residues. V gave up 6 bases and J gave up 0 bases, with 11 bases separating them. CDR3 protein: CASSPWHPNYGYTF. In DNA form, the CDR3 reads TGTGCCAGTAGCCCCTGGCATCCTAACTATGGCTACACCTTC.

A note on this clone: Other DNA sequences in the sample encode the same CDR3. V and J are TRBV27 and TRBJ2-2; no firm D call. Germline CDR1 MNHEY, CDR2 SMNVEV (reference sequence). The CDR3 is 14 residues long. V lost 3 bases and J 0 bases, leaving 5 bases between the germline ends. CDR3 residues: CASSLGTNTGELFF. In nucleotides, the CDR3 is TGTGCCAGCAGTTTGGGGACGAACACCGGGGAGCTGTTTTTT.

The chain carries TRBV4-3 and TRBJ2-2; D call uncertain. The CDR3 has 13 amino acids. CDR1 is LGHNA, CDR2 YSLEER, per germline. Trimming took 0 bases from V and 2 from J, leaving 1 base between them. The CDR3 region has the DNA TGCGCCAGCAGCCAAGATAACACCGGGGAGCTGTTTTTT. It is translated as CASSQDNTGELFF.

The chain has TRBV28 and TRBJ2-7; D is perhaps TRBD1 (6 bases). The germline V gene encodes CDR1 MDHEN and CDR2 SYDVKM. Trimming stripped 5 bases from V and 1 base from J, with 15 bases between. This CDR3 is 15 amino acids long. The CDR3 reads CASSGVYRDSYEQYF. The DNA of the CDR3 is TGTGCCAGCAGTGGGGTGTACAGGGATTCCTACGAGCAGTACTTC.

The rearrangement links TRBV5-1 to TRBJ2-3; unclear D gene. This CDR3 is 14 amino acids long. V was shortened by 1 base and J by 2 bases, with 8 bases between the two germline ends. The V gene's germline CDR1 is SGHRS and CDR2 YFSETQ. The CDR3, as DNA: TGCGCCAGCAGCTTGTCGCAGAACACAGATACGCAGTATTTT. This sequence encodes CASSLSQNTDTQYF.

The gene calls are TRBV7-3 and TRBJ2-1, with 7 bases matching TRBD2. CDR3 length: 16 amino acids. Unmatched junction bases numbered 7, after V lost 5 bases and J lost 0 bases. CDR1 is SGHTA, CDR2 FQGTGA, per germline. The CDR3 nucleotides are TGTGCCAGCAGCGATACTAGCGCCAGCTCCTACAATGAGCAGTTCTTC. Translation: CASSDTSASSYNEQFF.

This chain connects TRBV27 to TRBJ2-7, with a weak D call TRBD2 (7 bases). Germline lookup yields CDR1 MNHEY and CDR2 SMNVEV (reference sequence). V shed 8 bases and J shed 3 bases, with 17 bases lying between them. The CDR3 is made up of 14 amino acids. CDR3 DNA: TGTGCCAGCCGAACCGGGGGAGGGGGCTACGAGCAGTACTTC. Translated: CASRTGGGGYEQYF.

This clone has just a few counts. The V gene is TRBV9, the J gene TRBJ1-5, with D tentatively TRBD1 (6 bases). The V end lost 4 bases, the J end lost 5 bases, and 16 bases lay between the germline ends. The germline V gene has CDR1 SGDLS and CDR2 YYNGEE. The CDR3 is 15 residues long. The CDR3 region has the DNA TGTGCCAGCAGCCTATCAGGGGAGGCCTATCAGCCCCAGCATTTT. It specifies CASSLSGEAYQPQHF.

V and J are TRBV28 and TRBJ1-1, with 7 bases lining up with TRBD1. There are 18 residues in the CDR3. Germline V gene sequence: CDR1 MDHEN, CDR2 SYDVKM. V lost 5 bases, J lost 1 base, and 16 bases stayed unmatched. The CDR3 region has the DNA TGTGCCAGCAGTACTCTGGGACAGTCAAAACAAGGGAACACTGAAGCTTTCTTT. It yields the protein CASSTLGQSKQGNTEAFF.

The chain is built from TRBV5-1 and TRBJ2-7, with 7 bases that match TRBD2. Germline CDR1 is SGHRS and CDR2 is YFSETQ. This CDR3 is built from 14 residues. With V trimmed by 5 bases and J by 2 bases, 7 bases remained unmatched. CDR3 coding DNA: TGCGCCAGCAGTTCAAGCGGGGCCCCCTACGAGCAGTACTTC. Protein sequence: CASSSSGAPYEQYF. Supplemented by reference TRBV5-1 and TRBJ2-7, the full variable domain reads KAGVTQTPRYLIKTRGQQVTLSCSPISGHRSVSWYQQTPGQGLQFLFEYFSETQRNKGNFPGRFSGRQFSNSRSEMNVSTLELGDSALYLCASSSSGAPYEQYFGPGTRLTVT.

The V and J genes are TRBV28 and TRBJ2-7, with D maybe TRBD2 (7 bases). The germline V and J ends were trimmed by 7 bases and 2 bases, with 24 bases remaining between them. The germline CDR1 and CDR2 sequences are MDHEN and SYDVKM. This CDR3 has 17 residues. The CDR3 loop is CASTEGGARGRAYEQYF. As DNA, the CDR3 is TGTGCCAGCACCGAAGGAGGGGCAAGGGGGAGGGCCTACGAGCAGTACTTC. Filled out from reference TRBV28 and TRBJ2-7, the complete variable domain reads DVKVTQSSRYLVKRTGEKVFLECVQDMDHENMFWYRQDPGLGLRLIYFSYDVKMKEKGDIPEGYSVSREKKERFSLILESASTNQTSMYLCASTEGGARGRAYEQYFGPGTRLTVT.

About this clone: This CDR3 is also generated by other DNA sequences in the sample. CDR3 nucleotide sequence: TGTGCTAGTGGTTTGAGCGGGAGCACAGATACGCAGTATTTT. This sequence encodes CASGLSGSTDTQYF. The rearrangement joins TRBV12-5 to TRBJ2-3, with D perhaps matching TRBD2 (6 bases). CDR3 length equals 14 residues. Trimming removed 2 bases at V and 0 bases at J, with 6 bases between. From germline, CDR1 is LGHNT and CDR2 FRNRAP.

This clone was counted once. The sample contains more than one DNA sequence encoding this CDR3. The chain has TRBV19 and TRBJ1-2; D ambiguous. V lost 6 bases, J lost 3 bases, and 8 bases lay in between. Germline CDR1 reads LNHDA; CDR2 reads SQIVND (reference sequence). This CDR3 comprises 12 residues. The CDR3 nucleotides read TGTGCCAGTAGCCAAGGGTACTATGGCTACACCTTC. It is translated as CASSQGYYGYTF.

As concerns this clone: Other DNA sequences in this specimen translate into the identical CDR3. V usage is TRBV19 and J usage is TRBJ1-1; maybe TRBD1 (6 bases). V was cut by 7 bases and J by 4 bases, with 13 bases left in between. The CDR3 runs to 13 residues. Per germline, CDR1 LNHDA and CDR2 SQIVND (reference sequence). The CDR3 bases are TGTGCCAGTAATGGGGGGCGCGGCACTGAAGCTTTCTTT. It translates to CASNGGRGTEAFF.

This chain links TRBV4-3 with TRBJ1-4, with 11 bases aligning to TRBD1. Germline-derived CDR1 and CDR2 are LGHNA and YSLEER. CDR3 length equals 15 residues. Trimming removed 3 bases from V and 6 bases from J; junction bases left unmatched: 3. The CDR3 spells CASSQRDRGDEKLFF. In DNA form, the CDR3 reads TGCGCCAGCAGCCAGAGGGACAGGGGGGATGAAAAACTGTTTTTT.

The CDR3 here is CASSPGQGYSGNTIYF. DNA for the CDR3: TGTGCCAGCAGTCCCGGACAGGGATACTCTGGAAACACCATATATTTT. The rearrangement links TRBV27 to TRBJ1-3; 8 bases align to TRBD1. CDR3 length: 16 residues. The germline V gene encodes CDR1 MNHEY and CDR2 SMNVEV (reference sequence). J was trimmed by 0 bases and V by 5 bases; bases with no gene match: 6.

The chain joins TRBV6-6 to TRBJ2-7; 8 positions match TRBD1. J gave up 3 bases and V 0 bases, and 7 bases lay outside the gene matches. The CDR3 totals 16 residues. Germline V lookup: CDR1 MNHNY, CDR2 SVGAGI (reference sequence). The CDR3 loop reads CASSYSSPGQVYEQYF. CDR3 bases: TGTGCCAGCAGTTACTCGTCTCCGGGACAGGTCTACGAGCAGTACTTC.

This clone was picked up one time. The rearrangement uses TRBV29-1 and TRBJ1-2, with 11 bases fitting TRBD1. The CDR3 contains 12 residues. CDR1 is SQVTM, CDR2 ANQGSEA, per germline. The V and J ends lost 6 bases and 6 bases, in that order; junction bases with no gene match: 3. As DNA, the CDR3 is TGCAGCGTGGGGGACAGGGGGGATGGCTACACCTTC. Protein sequence: CSVGDRGDGYTF.

This clone was found once. V is TRBV5-1 and J is TRBJ2-7; D is perhaps TRBD1 or TRBD2 (5 bases each). The germline CDR1 and CDR2 sequences are SGHRS and YFSETQ. The CDR3 runs 14 residues. The germline V and J ends were trimmed by 3 bases and 11 bases, with 21 bases remaining between them. The chain's CDR3 is CASSSGSDGAMEYF. CDR3 DNA: TGCGCCAGCAGCTCGGGGTCCGACGGGGCGATGGAGTACTTC.

The rearrangement uses TRBV28 and TRBJ1-6; D not certain. The CDR3 sequence is 16 residues long. The V end was cut by 8 bases, the J end by 8 bases, with 22 bases between. CDR1 and CDR2 from the germline V gene are MDHEN and SYDVKM. The CDR3 reads CASGYQSLISYSPLHF. CDR3 coding DNA: TGTGCCAGCGGTTACCAGAGCCTTATATCGTATTCACCCCTCCACTTT.

There are a few counts of this clone. The chain is built from TRBV10-1 and TRBJ2-5, with 11 bases aligning to TRBD2. The CDR3 sequence is 17 residues long. CDR1 and CDR2 from the germline V gene are WNHNN and SYGVQD (reference sequence). With V trimmed by 4 bases and J by 5 bases, 12 bases remained unmatched. CDR3: CASSVGTSGSRLETQYF. The CDR3 nucleotides are TGCGCCAGCAGTGTCGGCACTAGCGGGAGTCGTTTGGAGACCCAGTACTTC.

J is TRBJ2-1 and V is TRBV6-5; 12 positions match TRBD2. Germline V lookup: CDR1 MNHEY, CDR2 SVGAGI. This CDR3 spans 16 amino acids. Germline trimming cut 0 bases from V and 7 bases from J; bases unmatched to any gene: 4. CDR3 nucleotide sequence: TGTGCCAGCAGTTACTCTGCTAGCGGGAGGGTAAATGAGCAGTTCTTC. Encoded protein: CASSYSASGRVNEQFF.

The CDR3 region has the DNA TGTGCCAGCAGAAAAATATCCAGGGATGGCTACACCTTC. Protein sequence: CASRKISRDGYTF. The chain recombines TRBV11-2 with TRBJ1-2; possible D gene TRBD1, 5 bases. The CDR3 extends over 13 amino acids. V was clipped by 6 bases and J by 6 bases, with 14 bases between them. Germline CDR1 reads SGHAT; CDR2 reads FQNNGV.

This clone was seen more than once but under ten times. The chain recombines TRBV5-1 with TRBJ1-5, with D maybe TRBD1 (5 bases). The CDR3 contains 13 residues. Germline V gene data show CDR1 as SGHRS and CDR2 as YFSETQ. The V end was cut by 4 bases, the J end by 7 bases, with 12 bases between. CDR3 sequence: CASSRGTEQPQHF. CDR3 DNA sequence: TGCGCCAGCAGCCGGGGGACCGAACAGCCCCAGCATTTT.

The chain uses TRBV11-2 and TRBJ1-2; the D gene is possibly TRBD1 (6 bases). The germline V gene has CDR1 SGHAT and CDR2 FQNNGV. The germline V and J ends were trimmed by 5 bases and 0 bases, with 13 bases remaining between them. This CDR3 has 15 amino acids. The CDR3 loop reads CASSHHRTANYGYTF. For the CDR3, the DNA is TGTGCCAGCAGCCACCACCGGACAGCTAACTATGGCTACACCTTC.

The chain is built from TRBV6-5 and TRBJ2-7; D call uncertain. Between the trimmed V and J ends, which lost 2 bases and 1 base, there was a span of 9 bases. This CDR3 is built from 14 residues. Germline CDR1 and CDR2: MNHEY and SVGAGI. CDR3 bases: TGTGCCAGCAGTTACGGTGGAGCTTCCTACGAGCAGTACTTC. Its translation is CASSYGGASYEQYF.